This entry lists 8 T cell receptor beta chains sequenced from one sample in a study of PD-L1 blockade in urothelial cancer. Sequencing used immunoSEQ multiplex PCR; TCRdb keeps in-frame clones, though not all of them. The table includes 30,000 to 40,000 clones, around four fifths detected once. Time point in this sample: pretreatment peripheral blood. Sequenced material: PBMCs, taken around atezolizumab (anti-PD-L1) treatment. The source of these receptors is a man aged 60-69 years with urothelial cancer.

CDR3 protein: CASSESGGAADTQYF. In nucleotides, the CDR3 is TGTGCCAGCAGTGAAAGCGGGGGGGCGGCAGATACGCAGTATTTT. V is TRBV6-4 and J is TRBJ2-3, with 10 positions matching TRBD2. The CDR3 has 15 amino acids. Losses at the gene ends were 3 bases for V and 4 bases for J; bases not matched to a gene: 4. In germline, CDR1 is MRHNA, CDR2 SNTAGT.

This clone was picked up one time. This chain connects TRBV9 to TRBJ2-5; D perhaps matches TRBD2 (5 bases). The CDR3 is 15 residues long. V was pared by 0 bases and J by 3 bases, with 12 bases between. The germline gives CDR1 SGDLS, CDR2 YYNGEE. The CDR3 is CASSVATGREETQYF. The CDR3 nucleotides read TGTGCCAGCAGCGTAGCTACGGGGAGAGAAGAGACCCAGTACTTC.

The chain combines TRBV2 with TRBJ2-5, with D maybe TRBD2 (5 bases). The CDR3 spans 14 residues. The V gene lost 6 bases and the J gene lost 1 base, with 12 bases spanning the gap. The germline CDR1 and CDR2 sequences are SNHLY and FYNNEI. CDR3 in amino acids: CASSPDWGQETQYF. CDR3 nucleotide sequence: TGTGCCAGCAGCCCGGACTGGGGCCAAGAGACCCAGTACTTC.

The V gene is TRBV18, the J gene TRBJ2-3, with 8 nucleotides matching TRBD2. The CDR3 length is 15 residues. Germline CDR1 is KGHSH and CDR2 is LQKENI. J was trimmed by 4 bases and V by 2 bases; bases with no gene match: 5. The chain's CDR3 is CASSPGSGGPDTQYF. The CDR3 nucleotides are TGTGCCAGCTCACCAGGTTCGGGGGGGCCAGATACGCAGTATTTT.

V gene TRBV18 combines with J gene TRBJ2-3; 7 nucleotides line up with TRBD1. This CDR3 comprises 12 residues. Trimming cost V 6 bases and J 10 bases; bases outside gene matches: 7. Germline CDR1 reads KGHSH; CDR2 reads LQKENI. The DNA of the CDR3 is TGTGCCAGCTCTCTCCGACAGGGCCCGCAGTATTTT. Translating gives CASSLRQGPQYF.

V gene TRBV9 combines with J gene TRBJ2-3, with 12 bases that match TRBD2. V lost 4 bases, J lost 4 bases, and 1 base stayed unmatched. CDR1 is SGDLS and CDR2 is YYNGEE in the germline V gene. The CDR3 extends over 14 amino acids. CDR3 sequence reads: CASSRLAGADTQYF. In DNA form, the CDR3 reads TGTGCCAGCAGCCGACTAGCGGGGGCAGATACGCAGTATTTT. Full variable domain (remainder filled in from reference TRBV9 and TRBJ2-3): DSGVTQTPKHLITATGQRVTLRCSPRSGDLSVYWYQQSLDQGLQFLIQYYNGEERAKGNILERFSAQQFPDLHSELNLSSLELGDSALYFCASSRLAGADTQYFGPGTRLTVL.

This clone has only one observation. The chain couples TRBV27 to TRBJ2-3; D unclear. Germline lookup yields CDR1 MNHEY and CDR2 SMNVEV (reference sequence). The V gene lost 3 bases and the J gene lost 5 bases, with 9 bases spanning the gap. The CDR3 is made up of 13 amino acids. The CDR3 DNA is TGTGCCAGCAGTTTCCATTCCAGAGATACGCAGTATTTT. As protein: CASSFHSRDTQYF.

This sequence joins TRBV11-2 and TRBJ2-7; D is unclear. The germline CDR1 and CDR2 sequences are SGHAT and FQNNGV. With 1 base removed from V and 0 bases from J, the gap between germline ends came to 4 bases. The CDR3 sequence is 13 residues long. The DNA of the CDR3 is TGTGCCAGCAGCTTAGCAGGCTCCTACGAGCAGTACTTC. Protein: CASSLAGSYEQYF.